These 7 T cell receptor beta chains share one sample of origin, sequenced in a study of neoadjuvant anti-PD-1 for oral cavity cancer. Time point of the sample: after neoadjuvant nivolumab, at surgical resection. Clones were sequenced by immunoSEQ multiplex PCR, and TCRdb holds only the in-frame ones, with some missing. The sample shows approximately 43,000 clones, about 77% of them seen only once. The sequencing here drew on PBMCs, taken after nivolumab (anti-PD-1) treatment. Source of these receptors: a person between 40 and 79 years old with oral cavity squamous cell carcinoma.

The chain recombines TRBV14 with TRBJ2-2; D is possibly TRBD1 (5 bases). Germline V gives CDR1 SGHDN, CDR2 FVKESK. Trimming cost V 3 bases and J 0 bases, with 17 bases left between them. The CDR3 spans 18 residues. CDR3 sequence reads: CASSHFVWGESNTGELFF. CDR3 nucleotides: TGTGCCAGCAGCCACTTCGTCTGGGGCGAATCGAACACCGGGGAGCTGTTTTTT.

The V call is TRBV5-1, the J call TRBJ2-1, with no clear D. Germline-derived CDR1 and CDR2 are SGHRS and YFSETQ. The CDR3 consists of 12 residues. V was trimmed by 5 bases and J by 7 bases, leaving 10 bases between them. In nucleotides, the CDR3 is TGCGCCAGCAGTAAGGTGGAAAATGAGCAGTTCTTC. Residues: CASSKVENEQFF.

For the CDR3, the DNA is TGTGCCAGCAGCTTTTTAGGGATGGCCACTGAAGCTTTCTTT. Translation gives CASSFLGMATEAFF. V usage is TRBV7-9 and J usage is TRBJ1-1; no clear D. This CDR3 contains 14 residues. Trimming took 3 bases from V and 4 from J, leaving 12 bases between them. CDR1 and CDR2 from the germline V gene are SEHNR and FQNEAQ (reference sequence).

The CDR3 coding sequence is TGTGCCAGCAGCCTGATAGGGGGGCCCCAGCATTTT. This codes for CASSLIGGPQHF. The chain combines TRBV5-4 with TRBJ1-5, with a possible D match to TRBD1 (6 bases). Germline V gene data show CDR1 as SGHNT and CDR2 as YYREEE (reference sequence). Trimming pared 4 bases from V and 9 bases from J, leaving 11 bases between. This CDR3 contains 12 residues.

The CDR3 region has the DNA TGTGCCAGCAGCCCCAGACAGGGGGCAATCGGGGAGCTGTTTTTT. The encoded protein is CASSPRQGAIGELFF. V gene TRBV6-1 combines with J gene TRBJ2-2; 10 nucleotides match TRBD1. From germline, CDR1 is MNHNS and CDR2 SASEGT. The V and J ends lost 6 bases and 7 bases, in that order; junction bases with no gene match: 8. This CDR3 has 15 amino acids.

On this clone itself: It is unclear where the CDR3 begins or ends on the DNA, so no DNA is shown, and the CDR3 is as TCRdb lists it. The V and J genes are TRBV11-2 and TRBJ1-5; the D segment call TRBD1 is taken from the table without a DNA check. In germline, CDR1 is SGHAT, CDR2 FQNNGV. The CDR3 has 15 amino acids, counting both end residues. This chain's CDR3 is CASSFGPGGNQPQHF.

The CDR3 sequence: CASSSKDRVKPNTEAFF. In DNA form, the CDR3 reads TGCGCCAGCAGCTCTAAGGACAGGGTTAAGCCCAACACTGAAGCTTTCTTT. The V and J genes are TRBV5-1 and TRBJ1-1; 8 bases line up with TRBD1. The CDR3 extends over 17 amino acids. The germline gives CDR1 SGHRS, CDR2 YFSETQ. With V trimmed by 3 bases and J by 2 bases, 12 bases remained unmatched. The whole variable domain, remainder taken from reference TRBV5-1 and TRBJ1-1, is KAGVTQTPRYLIKTRGQQVTLSCSPISGHRSVSWYQQTPGQGLQFLFEYFSETQRNKGNFPGRFSGRQFSNSRSEMNVSTLELGDSALYLCASSSKDRVKPNTEAFFGQGTRLTVV.